This passage covers 18 T cell receptor beta chains from one sample sequenced in a study of CD8 T cells in Susac syndrome. Reverse transcription of roughly 0.5 to 1 ug RNA used random hexamers. TCRdb ran MiXCR on the immunoSEQ multiplex PCR reads and lists one entry per CDR3 protein. This table holds roughly 110,000 distinct CDR3 sequences, roughly 94% found once. Specimen: CD8+ T cells from PBMCs. These receptors all stem from a human donor with Susac syndrome.

The CDR3 DNA sequence: TGTGCCAGCAGCAGGACTAGCGGGGGAACCGTGTGGGAGACCCAGTACTTC. Its translation is CASSRTSGGTVWETQYF. V is TRBV3-1 and J is TRBJ2-5; 13 bases fit TRBD2. CDR1 and CDR2 from the germline V gene are LGHDT and YNNKEL (reference sequence). After removal of 5 bases from V and 5 bases from J, the junction contained 11 bases not matched to a gene. The CDR3 runs 17 residues.

The chain combines TRBV5-1 with TRBJ1-2; the match to TRBD1 covers 8 bases. CDR1 SGHRS and CDR2 YFSETQ come from the germline V gene. V gave up 0 bases and J gave up 4 bases; unmatched junction bases: 5. The CDR3 runs to 15 residues. The CDR3: CASSLGRTGGYGYTF. The CDR3 DNA sequence: TGCGCCAGCAGCTTGGGGCGTACAGGGGGCTATGGCTACACCTTC.

The chain joins TRBV9 to TRBJ1-2; the D is unclear. Looked up from germline, CDR1 is SGDLS and CDR2 is YYNGEE. The CDR3 totals 12 residues. V lost 3 bases to trimming and J lost 4 bases, with 7 bases between them. CDR3 sequence reads: CASSAGLYGYTF. CDR3 bases: TGTGCCAGCAGCGCCGGACTCTATGGCTACACCTTC.

J is TRBJ2-5 and V is TRBV12-3 or TRBV12-4; the D gene is possibly TRBD1 (6 bases). V was cut by 4 bases and J by 1 base, with 10 bases left in between. The CDR3 length is 14 residues. CDR3 protein: CASSSTGTQETQYF. The CDR3 DNA sequence: TGTGCCAGCAGTTCGACAGGAACCCAAGAGACCCAGTACTTC.

The chain couples TRBV15 to TRBJ1-1; D gene unclear. The CDR3 consists of 12 residues. Germline V gene lookup returns CDR1 LNHNV and CDR2 YYDKDF (reference sequence). Trimming removed 1 base at V and 2 bases at J, with 2 bases between. CDR3 amino acids: CATSRVNTEAFF. The CDR3 nucleotides read TGTGCCACCAGCAGAGTCAACACTGAAGCTTTCTTT.

V and J are TRBV12-3 or TRBV12-4 and TRBJ1-1; 10 bases are a match to TRBD1. The CDR3 spans 16 residues. V shed 4 bases and J 1 base; nucleotides not matched to a gene: 6. The CDR3 is CASSSSWTGGNTEAFF. In DNA, the CDR3 is TGTGCCAGCAGTTCTAGTTGGACAGGGGGGAACACTGAAGCTTTCTTT.

The genes are TRBV5-4 and TRBJ2-7; 9 positions agree with TRBD1. After removal of 3 bases from V and 3 bases from J, the junction contained 4 bases not matched to a gene. The CDR3 contains 14 residues. Germline V gives CDR1 SGHNT, CDR2 YYREEE (reference sequence). CDR3 in amino acids: CASSSGGQGYEQYF. CDR3 coding DNA: TGTGCCAGCAGCTCGGGGGGACAGGGCTACGAGCAGTACTTC.

The V call is TRBV7-9, the J call TRBJ1-6; 9 nucleotides align to TRBD1. The V and J ends lost 10 bases and 14 bases, in that order; junction bases with no gene match: 12. This CDR3 region has 13 residues. Germline V gives CDR1 SEHNR, CDR2 FQNEAQ (reference sequence). CDR3 in DNA: TGTGCCACCTCGACAGGGGGACTAGTGTCCCTCCACTTT. It translates to CATSTGGLVSLHF.

This sequence joins TRBV12-3 or TRBV12-4 and TRBJ2-7; D call uncertain. The ends were cut back, 3 bases at V and 4 bases at J, with 7 bases in the middle. This CDR3 is built from 12 residues. The CDR3 coding sequence is TGTGCCAGCAGTTTGCTCGGATACGAGCAGTACTTC. It codes for CASSLLGYEQYF.

On this clonotype itself: The junction departs from germline at one end; a sequencing error may be responsible. In DNA form, the CDR3 reads TGCGGCGGGGGGGTCTCCTACAATGAGCAGTTCTTC. Its protein is CGGGVSYNEQFF. This rearrangement joins TRBV2 to TRBJ2-1; 9 positions match TRBD2. Germline V gives CDR1 SNHLY, CDR2 FYNNEI. The CDR3 is 12 amino acids. Combining the CDR3 with reference TRBV2 and TRBJ2-1 gives the whole variable domain EPEVTQTPSHQVTQMGQEVILRCVPISNHLYFYWYRQILGQKVEFLVSFYNNEISEKSEIFDDQFSVERPDGSNFTLKIRSTKLEDSAMYFCGGGVSYNEQFFGPGTRLTVL.

The V and J genes are TRBV11-2 and TRBJ2-5, with D possibly being TRBD1 (6 bases). Germline lookup yields CDR1 SGHAT and CDR2 FQNNGV. Trimming removed 6 bases at V and 1 base at J, with 15 bases between. This CDR3 comprises 15 residues. The CDR3 DNA reads TGTGCCAGCAGATCACCAGACAGGCCCCAAGAGACCCAGTACTTC. It codes for CASRSPDRPQETQYF. Variable domain in full (rest from reference TRBV11-2 and TRBJ2-5): EAGVAQSPRYKIIEKRQSVAFWCNPISGHATLYWYQQILGQGPKLLIQFQNNGVVDDSQLPKDRFSAERLKGVDSTLKIQPAKLEDSAVYLCASRSPDRPQETQYFGPGTRLLVL.

The chain employs TRBV18 and TRBJ1-5; perhaps TRBD1 as D (6 bases). The CDR3 runs to 15 residues. With 6 bases removed from V and 4 bases from J, the gap between germline ends came to 16 bases. The germline V gene encodes CDR1 KGHSH and CDR2 LQKENI. This CDR3 reads CASSPRQGGNQPQHF. CDR3 nucleotide sequence: TGTGCCAGCTCTCCCCGACAAGGGGGAAATCAGCCCCAGCATTTT.

The chain has TRBV6-4 and TRBJ2-3; 10 nucleotides match TRBD2. Trimming cost V 2 bases and J 3 bases; bases outside gene matches: 5. Germline CDR1 reads MRHNA; CDR2 reads SNTAGT. The length of the CDR3 is 16 residues. The CDR3 nucleotides read TGTGCCAGCAGTGACAAAGCGGGGGGGGCAACAGATACGCAGTATTTT. As protein: CASSDKAGGATDTQYF.

The chain joins TRBV7-2 to TRBJ2-1; TRBD2 aligns across 13 bases. CDR3 size: 16 residues. Germline values: CDR1 SGHTA, CDR2 FQGNSA. J was trimmed by 5 bases and V by 5 bases; bases with no gene match: 6. The CDR3 coding sequence is TGTGCCAGCAGCCCCGAACTAGCGGGGGGGAACAATGAGCAGTTCTTC. It yields the protein CASSPELAGGNNEQFF.

The chain combines TRBV11-1 with TRBJ1-6; D possibly corresponds to TRBD1 (6 bases). Germline V gene lookup returns CDR1 SGHAT and CDR2 FQDESV (reference sequence). This CDR3 has 14 residues. Trimming cost V 2 bases and J 5 bases, with 7 bases left between them. The CDR3 DNA sequence: TGTGCCAGCAGCTTACAGGGGAATAATTCACCCCTCCACTTT. This translates into CASSLQGNNSPLHF.

This clonotype was observed once. The chain links TRBV4-2 to TRBJ2-5; D not resolved. The CDR3 runs 11 residues. Germline V gene data show CDR1 as LGHNA and CDR2 as YNFKEQ. V was trimmed by 1 base and J by 7 bases, leaving 4 bases between them. CDR3 bases: TGTGCCAGCAGCCAAGGGGTGACCCAGTACTTC. This translates into CASSQGVTQYF.

The J gene is TRBJ1-1, the V gene TRBV2, with D tentatively TRBD1 (5 bases). Germline V lookup: CDR1 SNHLY, CDR2 FYNNEI. V lost 8 bases, J lost 10 bases, and 14 bases lay in between. The CDR3 covers 11 residues. The CDR3, as DNA: TGTGCCAGCGGGGCATTGGGGGGAGCTTTCTTT. Translated, it gives CASGALGGAFF. The complete variable domain, with remaining parts taken from reference TRBV2 and TRBJ1-1, reads EPEVTQTPSHQVTQMGQEVILRCVPISNHLYFYWYRQILGQKVEFLVSFYNNEISEKSEIFDDQFSVERPDGSNFTLKIRSTKLEDSAMYFCASGALGGAFFGQGTRLTVV.

This clonotype was seen only a few times. The CDR3 loop is CASSTTGEQYF. The CDR3 DNA reads TGTGCCAGCAGCACAACGGGCGAGCAGTACTTC. The J gene is TRBJ2-7, the V gene TRBV12-3 or TRBV12-4; no firm D call. The CDR3 spans 11 residues. V gave up 6 bases and J gave up 6 bases, with 9 bases separating them.